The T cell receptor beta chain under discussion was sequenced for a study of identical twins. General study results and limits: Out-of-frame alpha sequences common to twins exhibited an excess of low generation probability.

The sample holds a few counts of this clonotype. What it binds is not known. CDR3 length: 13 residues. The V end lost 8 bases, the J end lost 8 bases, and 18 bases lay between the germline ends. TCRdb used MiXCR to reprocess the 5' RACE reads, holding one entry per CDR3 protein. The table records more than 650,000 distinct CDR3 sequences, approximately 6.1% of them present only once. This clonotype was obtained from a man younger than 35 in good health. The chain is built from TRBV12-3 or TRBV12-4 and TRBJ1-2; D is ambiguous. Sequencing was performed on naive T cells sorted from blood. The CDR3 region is CASRREAMGGYTF. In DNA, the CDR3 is TGTGCCAGCCGACGAGAGGCCATGGGGGGCTACACCTTC.